These T cell receptor beta chains were read from a single sample in a study of T cells in Graves' hyperthyroidism and ophthalmopathy. TCRdb called the multiplex PCR reads again in MiXCR, with one record for every CDR3 protein. This table holds fewer than 850,000 distinct CDR3 sequences, 17% found once. Sequencing was done on a sample of blood. The receptors come from a man aged 50-59 years with Graves' hyperthyroidism. The CDR3 runs from the conserved cysteine through the conserved F or W. A D gene is named only where the DNA matches it firmly. Only part of the rows carry a size: once, few, many, or a class if the clone is expanded.

d_call	v_call	j_call	clone_size	cdr3_nt	cdr3_aa
TRBD1	TRBV7-2	TRBJ1-1	few	TGTGCCAGCAGCCTCGTGGGGACAGGTTCTGAAGCTTTCTTT	CASSLVGTGSEAFF
TRBD2	TRBV5-1	TRBJ2-7	many	TGCGCCATGACGGCTAGCGGGAGATACGAGCAGTACTTC	CAMTASGRYEQYF
TRBD2	TRBV7-9	TRBJ2-1	few	TGTGCCAGCAGTCGTACTAGCGGGAGTGGGAACAATGAGCAGTTCTTC	CASSRTSGSGNNEQFF
.	TRBV27	TRBJ2-1	many	TGTGCCAGCAGTTTCCGACTAGATGGTGAGCAGTTCTTC	CASSFRLDGEQFF
.	TRBV12-3/TRBV12-4	TRBJ2-7	many	TGTGCCAGCAGTTACCGGCCCAGGAGCTCCTACGAGCAGTACTTC	CASSYRPRSSYEQYF
TRBD2	TRBV11-2	TRBJ2-1	many	TGTGCCAGCAGCTCCCTTGGCGGGAGTGCTGGCAATGAGCAGTTCTTC	CASSSLGGSAGNEQFF
TRBD2	TRBV5-1	TRBJ2-3	many	TGCGCCAGCAGCTTACTGGGGACTAGCGGCACAGATACGCAGTATTTT	CASSLLGTSGTDTQYF
TRBD2	TRBV6-5	TRBJ2-5	few	TGTGCCAGCAGTTACCTGGCTAGCGGAGTTCAAGAGACCCAGTACTTC	CASSYLASGVQETQYF
TRBD2	TRBV7-3	TRBJ2-5	.	TGTGCCAGCAGTCCAAGCGGGAGCACAGAGACCCAGTACTTC	CASSPSGSTETQYF
.	TRBV15	TRBJ2-1	.	TGTGCCACCAGCAGGCCACCGGCAGACAATGAGCAGTTCTTC	CATSRPPADNEQFF
TRBD2	TRBV20-1	TRBJ2-1	many	TGCAGTGCTAGGGGGGGACTAGCGAACTCCTACAATGAGCAGTTCTTC	CSARGGLANSYNEQFF
TRBD1	TRBV7-9	TRBJ1-5	.	TGTGCCAGCAGCTCCGGACAGGCGAATCAGCCCCAGCATTTT	CASSSGQANQPQHF
.	TRBV20-1	TRBJ1-1	many	TGCAGTGTTAGGAATACAGGGAACACTGAAGCTTTCTTT	CSVRNTGNTEAFF
.	TRBV5-4	TRBJ2-1	.	TGTGCCAGCAGCGGGGACCCATCCGGGTACAATGAGCAGTTCTTC	CASSGDPSGYNEQFF
.	TRBV5-1	TRBJ1-2	many	TGCGCCAGCAGCTTGGTGTCCGGGTACTATGGCTACACCTTC	CASSLVSGYYGYTF
.	TRBV5-5	TRBJ1-2	many	TGTGCCAGCAGCCCCTACAGGGAATCCTACTATGGCTACACCTTC	CASSPYRESYYGYTF
.	TRBV28	TRBJ2-7	many	TGTGCCAGCAGTCTTCCAAGTACAGGGAGGAGCTCCTACGAGCAGTACTTC	CASSLPSTGRSSYEQYF
.	TRBV28	TRBJ1-4	.	TGTGCCAGCAGCTTTCCTTTAGACGGCGCAACTAATGAAAAACTGTTTTTT	CASSFPLDGATNEKLFF
.	TRBV10-3	TRBJ1-5	.	TGTGCCATCAGTGAGCTCTGGGGATTTGCTAATCAGCCCCAGCATTTT	CAISELWGFANQPQHF
.	TRBV7-3	TRBJ2-6	few	TGTGCCAGCAGCTTAACTTCAGGGGCCTACTCTGGGGCCAACGTCCTGACTTTC	CASSLTSGAYSGANVLTF
.	TRBV7-9	TRBJ1-2	many	TGTGCCAGCAGCCCAGGGACCGCTGAGAATGGCTACACCTTC	CASSPGTAENGYTF
.	TRBV28	TRBJ1-1	many	TGTGCCAGCAGTCTTCAGGGGCCGAGGACTGAAGCTTTCTTT	CASSLQGPRTEAFF
.	TRBV20-1	TRBJ2-1	.	TGCAGTGCTAGAGATCTGTCCGAAATCGACAATAAGCAGTTCTTC	CSARDLSEIDNKQFF
.	TRBV28	TRBJ2-6	many	TGTGCCAGCAGTTTTGGGGCCAACGTCCTGACTTTC	CASSFGANVLTF
.	TRBV14	TRBJ1-2	.	TGTGCCAGCAGCCCAAACACAGGACGCGGCTACACCTTC	CASSPNTGRGYTF
.	TRBV10-2	TRBJ2-3	few	TGCGCCAGCCTTTGGGGGGCCAGCACAGATACGCAGTATTTT	CASLWGASTDTQYF
.	TRBV30	TRBJ1-2	many	TGTGCCTGGAGTCCACCCGGGATTAACTATGGCTACACCTTC	CAWSPPGINYGYTF
.	TRBV6-5	TRBJ1-3	.	TGTGCCAGCAGTTACGCCAGGGAGAACACCATATATTTT	CASSYARENTIYF
.	TRBV14	TRBJ1-2	.	TGTGCCAGCAGCCAGACCCTACTCGGGGGCTATGGCTACACCTTC	CASSQTLLGGYGYTF
.	TRBV2	TRBJ2-4	many	TGTGCCACGGGGGAGGGGGGAGCCAAAAACATTCAGTACTTC	CATGEGGAKNIQYF
.	TRBV2	TRBJ2-3	many	TGTGCCAGCAGGCTGGACCGATACGACGATACGCAGTATTTT	CASRLDRYDDTQYF
.	TRBV5-1	TRBJ2-3	few	TGCGCCAGCAGCCGCCTAAGCGGGCGACTCTCTAGCACAGATACGCAGTATTTT	CASSRLSGRLSSTDTQYF
TRBD2	TRBV7-8	TRBJ2-1	few	TGTGCCAGCAGCCGCGTAGGGACTAGCGGGAGGGCCCTCTCCTACAATGAGCAGTTCTTC	CASSRVGTSGRALSYNEQFF
TRBD2	TRBV19	TRBJ2-1	.	TGTGCCAGTAAGCGGGGACTTCTAACTCCCGAGCAGTTCTTC	CASKRGLLTPEQFF
.	TRBV18	TRBJ1-3	.	TGTGCCAGCTCACCAAGGAATCTGGACACCATATATTTT	CASSPRNLDTIYF
.	TRBV28	TRBJ2-3	many	TGTGCCAGCAGTTTGCGGCAGGGCCCAGATACGCAGTATTTT	CASSLRQGPDTQYF
.	TRBV24-1	TRBJ2-1	few	TGTGCCACCAGTGATCCGGGGACGGCCAATGAGCAGTTCTTC	CATSDPGTANEQFF
TRBD1	TRBV11-3	TRBJ1-3	many	TGTGCCAGCAGCCAAGCGACAGGGGCGGGAAACACCATATATTTT	CASSQATGAGNTIYF
.	TRBV9	TRBJ1-2	.	TGTGCCAGCAGCCTGGGACTTTCTAACTATGGCTACACCTTC	CASSLGLSNYGYTF
.	TRBV14	TRBJ2-4	many	TGTGCCAGCAGCCAAAAATGGGGGGACAGAAACATTCAGTACTTC	CASSQKWGDRNIQYF
.	TRBV5-1	TRBJ2-7	many	TGCGCCAGCAGCATAGGGAACAGCTCCTACGAGCAGTACTTC	CASSIGNSSYEQYF
TRBD2	TRBV12-3/TRBV12-4	TRBJ2-7	many	TGTGCCAGCAGTTTAGGCGGGGGGGGATCCTTCCAGCAGTACTTC	CASSLGGGGSFQQYF
TRBD2	TRBV5-1	TRBJ2-1	.	TGCGCCAGCAGCCCTGGGTGGACTAGCGGCTACAATGAGCAGTTCTTC	CASSPGWTSGYNEQFF
.	TRBV5-1	TRBJ2-1	many	TGCGCCAGCAGGCCCGAGGTGCGGAGGGCCTACAATGAGCAGTTCTTC	CASRPEVRRAYNEQFF
.	TRBV24-1	TRBJ2-2	few	TGTGCCACCAGTCATGTTCGTAGCGGCGCCGGGGAGCTGTTTTTT	CATSHVRSGAGELFF
TRBD2	TRBV9	TRBJ2-5	.	TGTGCCAGCAGCCCTCAGACTAGCACGGAGACCCAGTACTTC	CASSPQTSTETQYF
.	TRBV11-2	TRBJ2-3	many	TGTGCCAGCAGCTTAAGGCAGACAGATACGCAGTATTTT	CASSLRQTDTQYF
TRBD1	TRBV7-2	TRBJ2-1	few	TGTGCCAGCAGCTTAGGAGGGGGACAGAGATACAATGAGCAGTTCTTC	CASSLGGGQRYNEQFF
TRBD1	TRBV28	TRBJ1-5	once	TGTGCCAGCAGTCCCGGACAGGGCTTTTATAGCAATCAGCCCCAGCATTTT	CASSPGQGFYSNQPQHF
.	TRBV24-1	TRBJ2-2	many	TGTGCCACCAGGGCCAGTGGTAACACCGGGGAGCTGTTTTTT	CATRASGNTGELFF
TRBD2	TRBV7-2	TRBJ2-3	few	TGTGCCAGCAGCGCGACACTAGCGGGAGGTGGAGATACGCAGTATTTT	CASSATLAGGGDTQYF
TRBD2	TRBV29-1	TRBJ2-3	many	TGCAGCGCCCAACCGCTGGGACTAGGAGTTCGAGATACGCAGTATTTT	CSAQPLGLGVRDTQYF
TRBD1	TRBV30	TRBJ1-2	.	TGTGCCTGGAGTCTAGAACTACTCCTCGGGGACAGGGAGCCTAACTATGGCTACACCTTC	CAWSLELLLGDREPNYGYTF
.	TRBV6-1	TRBJ2-4	many	TGTGCCAGCAGTGAAGAGGGATTGGGGGGGCATCTGGGGGAAAACATTCAGTACTTC	CASSEEGLGGHLGENIQYF